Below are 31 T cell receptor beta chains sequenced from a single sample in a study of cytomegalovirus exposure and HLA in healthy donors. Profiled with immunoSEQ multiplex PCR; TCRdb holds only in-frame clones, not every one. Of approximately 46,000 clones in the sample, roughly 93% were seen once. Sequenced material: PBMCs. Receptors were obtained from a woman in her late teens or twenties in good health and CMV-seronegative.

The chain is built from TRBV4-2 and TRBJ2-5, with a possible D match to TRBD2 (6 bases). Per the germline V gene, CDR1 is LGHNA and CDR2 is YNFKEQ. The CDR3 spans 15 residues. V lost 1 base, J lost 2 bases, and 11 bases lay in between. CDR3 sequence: CASSQVGGMQETQYF. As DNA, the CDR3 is TGTGCCAGCAGCCAAGTTGGCGGGATGCAAGAGACCCAGTACTTC.

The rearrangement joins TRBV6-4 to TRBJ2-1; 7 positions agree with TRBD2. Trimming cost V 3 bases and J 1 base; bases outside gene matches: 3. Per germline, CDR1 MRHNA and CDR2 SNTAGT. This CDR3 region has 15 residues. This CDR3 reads CASSELGGSYNEQFF. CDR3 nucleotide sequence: TGTGCCAGCAGTGAACTGGGGGGGTCCTACAATGAGCAGTTCTTC.

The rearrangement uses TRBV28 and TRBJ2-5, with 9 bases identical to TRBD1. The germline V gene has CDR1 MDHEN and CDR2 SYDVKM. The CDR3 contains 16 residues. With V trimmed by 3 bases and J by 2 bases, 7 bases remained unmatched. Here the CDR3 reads CASSLATGGPQETQYF. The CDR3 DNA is TGTGCCAGCAGTTTGGCGACAGGGGGTCCTCAAGAGACCCAGTACTTC.

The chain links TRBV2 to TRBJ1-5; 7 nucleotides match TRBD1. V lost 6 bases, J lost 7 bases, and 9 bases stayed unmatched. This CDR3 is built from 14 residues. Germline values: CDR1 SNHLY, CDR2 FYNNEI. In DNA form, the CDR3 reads TGTGCCAGCAGGTTACAGGGGTGGTACCAGCCCCAGCATTTT. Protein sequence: CASRLQGWYQPQHF.

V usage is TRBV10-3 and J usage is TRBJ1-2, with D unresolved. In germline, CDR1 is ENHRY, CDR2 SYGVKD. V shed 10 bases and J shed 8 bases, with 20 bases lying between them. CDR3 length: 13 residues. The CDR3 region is CATVGHLTGGYTF. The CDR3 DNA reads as TGTGCCACCGTCGGGCACCTAACGGGGGGCTACACCTTC.

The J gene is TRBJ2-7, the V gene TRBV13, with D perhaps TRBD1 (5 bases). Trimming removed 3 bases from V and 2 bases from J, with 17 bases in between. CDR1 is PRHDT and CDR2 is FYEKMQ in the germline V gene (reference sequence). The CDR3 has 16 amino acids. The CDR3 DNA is TGTGCCAGCAGCTTTTTGAACCCCGACAGCCCCTACGAGCAGTACTTC. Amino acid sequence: CASSFLNPDSPYEQYF.

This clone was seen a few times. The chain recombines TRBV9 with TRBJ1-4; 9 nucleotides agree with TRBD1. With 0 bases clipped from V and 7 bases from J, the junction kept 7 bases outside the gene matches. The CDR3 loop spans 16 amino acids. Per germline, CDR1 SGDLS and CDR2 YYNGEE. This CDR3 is CASSVADRGGSEKLFF. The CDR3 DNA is TGTGCCAGCAGCGTAGCGGACAGGGGAGGGAGTGAAAAACTGTTTTTT.

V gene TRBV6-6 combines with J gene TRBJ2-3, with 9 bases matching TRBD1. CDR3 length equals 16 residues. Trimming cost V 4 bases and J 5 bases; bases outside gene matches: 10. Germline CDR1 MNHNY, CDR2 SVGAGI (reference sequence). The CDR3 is CASSSGTGMVGDTQYF. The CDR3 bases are TGTGCCAGCAGTTCCGGGACAGGGATGGTTGGAGATACGCAGTATTTT.

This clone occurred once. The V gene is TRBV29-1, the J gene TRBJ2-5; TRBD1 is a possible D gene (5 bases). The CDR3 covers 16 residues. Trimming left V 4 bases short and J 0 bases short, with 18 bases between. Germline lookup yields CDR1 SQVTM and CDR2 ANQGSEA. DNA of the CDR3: TGCAGCGTTGTGGCCCAGGGCCGAAAGTACCAAGAGACCCAGTACTTC. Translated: CSVVAQGRKYQETQYF.

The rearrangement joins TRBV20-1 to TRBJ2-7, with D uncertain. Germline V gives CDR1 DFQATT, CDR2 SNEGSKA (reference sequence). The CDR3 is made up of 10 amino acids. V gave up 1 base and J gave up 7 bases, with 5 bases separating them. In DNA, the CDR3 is TGCAGTGCTAGAGCGGTTGAGCAGTACTTC. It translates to CSARAVEQYF.

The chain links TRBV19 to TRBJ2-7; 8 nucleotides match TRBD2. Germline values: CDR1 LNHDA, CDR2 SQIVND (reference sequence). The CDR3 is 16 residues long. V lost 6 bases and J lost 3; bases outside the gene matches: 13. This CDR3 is CASSTILTSGDYEQYF. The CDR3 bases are TGTGCCAGTAGCACGATCCTTACTAGCGGAGACTACGAGCAGTACTTC.

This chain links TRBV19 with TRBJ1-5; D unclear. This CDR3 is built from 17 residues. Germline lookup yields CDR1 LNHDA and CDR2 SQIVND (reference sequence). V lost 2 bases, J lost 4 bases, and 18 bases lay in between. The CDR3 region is CASSIYEGGSNNQPQHF. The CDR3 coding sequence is TGTGCCAGTAGTATATATGAAGGAGGGTCAAATAATCAGCCCCAGCATTTT. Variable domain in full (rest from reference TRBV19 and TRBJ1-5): DGGITQSPKYLFRKEGQNVTLSCEQNLNHDAMYWYRQDPGQGLRLIYYSQIVNDFQKGDIAEGYSVSREKKESFPLTVTSAQKNPTAFYLCASSIYEGGSNNQPQHFGDGTRLSIL.

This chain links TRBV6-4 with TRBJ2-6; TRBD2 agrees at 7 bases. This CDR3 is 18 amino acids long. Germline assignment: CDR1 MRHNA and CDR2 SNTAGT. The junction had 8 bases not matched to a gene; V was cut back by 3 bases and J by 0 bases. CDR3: CASSEEGLPHSGANVLTF. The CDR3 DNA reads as TGTGCCAGCAGTGAGGAGGGACTACCCCACTCTGGGGCCAACGTCCTGACTTTC.

This chain's CDR3 is CASRALSTGTGELFF. In nucleotides, the CDR3 is TGTGCCAGCAGAGCATTAAGCACAGGAACCGGGGAGCTGTTTTTT. The V gene is TRBV6-1, the J gene TRBJ2-2; tentative D call: TRBD1 (5 bases). Germline lookup yields CDR1 MNHNS and CDR2 SASEGT. This CDR3 region has 15 residues. V was cut by 6 bases and J by 5 bases, with 16 bases left in between.

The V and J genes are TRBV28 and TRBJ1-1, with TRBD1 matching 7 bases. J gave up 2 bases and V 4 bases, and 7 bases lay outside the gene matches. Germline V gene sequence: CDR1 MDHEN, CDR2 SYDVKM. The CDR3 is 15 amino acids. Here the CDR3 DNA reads TGTGCCAGCAGTTCCGCCGGGACAGATAACACTGAAGCTTTCTTT. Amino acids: CASSSAGTDNTEAFF.

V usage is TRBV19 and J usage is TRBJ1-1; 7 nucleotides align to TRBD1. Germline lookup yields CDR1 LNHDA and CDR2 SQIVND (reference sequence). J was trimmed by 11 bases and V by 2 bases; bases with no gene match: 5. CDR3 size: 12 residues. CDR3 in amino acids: CASSISSGGAFF. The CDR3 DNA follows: TGTGCCAGTAGTATATCATCAGGGGGGGCTTTCTTT.

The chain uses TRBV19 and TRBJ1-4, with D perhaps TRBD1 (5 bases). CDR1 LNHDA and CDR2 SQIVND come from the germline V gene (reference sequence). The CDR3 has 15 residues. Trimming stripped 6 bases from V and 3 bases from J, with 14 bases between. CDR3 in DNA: TGTGCCAGTAGACCCAAGGGACTTCCTAATGAAAAACTGTTTTTT. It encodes CASRPKGLPNEKLFF.

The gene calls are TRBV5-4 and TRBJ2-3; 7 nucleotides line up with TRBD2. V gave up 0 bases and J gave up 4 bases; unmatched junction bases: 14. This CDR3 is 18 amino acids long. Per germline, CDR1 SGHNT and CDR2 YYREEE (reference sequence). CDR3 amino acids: CASSLAGVGGGTADTQYF. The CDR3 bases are TGTGCCAGCAGCTTGGCAGGAGTTGGGGGAGGGACTGCAGATACGCAGTATTTT.

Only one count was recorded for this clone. CDR3 nucleotide sequence: TGTGCCACCAAGCGGCAAGATACGCAGTATTTT. This gives the protein CATKRQDTQYF. The chain links TRBV28 to TRBJ2-3, with D perhaps matching TRBD2 (5 bases). CDR3 length equals 11 residues. The V gene lost 10 bases and the J gene lost 5 bases, with 10 bases spanning the gap. Germline loops: CDR1 MDHEN, CDR2 SYDVKM.

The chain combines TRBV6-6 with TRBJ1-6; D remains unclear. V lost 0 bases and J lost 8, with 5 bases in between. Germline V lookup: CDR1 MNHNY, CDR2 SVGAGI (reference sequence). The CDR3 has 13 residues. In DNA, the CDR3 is TGTGCCAGCAGTTACTCTTTAGATTCACCCCTCCACTTT. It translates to CASSYSLDSPLHF.

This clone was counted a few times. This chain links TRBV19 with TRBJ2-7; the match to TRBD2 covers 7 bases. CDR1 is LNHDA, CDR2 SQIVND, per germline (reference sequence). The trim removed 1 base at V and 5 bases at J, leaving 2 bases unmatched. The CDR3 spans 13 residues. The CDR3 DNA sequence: TGTGCCAGTAGTATAGTTCGGGGGGACGAGCAGTACTTC. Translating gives CASSIVRGDEQYF. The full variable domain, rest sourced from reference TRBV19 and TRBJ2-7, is DGGITQSPKYLFRKEGQNVTLSCEQNLNHDAMYWYRQDPGQGLRLIYYSQIVNDFQKGDIAEGYSVSREKKESFPLTVTSAQKNPTAFYLCASSIVRGDEQYFGPGTRLTVT.

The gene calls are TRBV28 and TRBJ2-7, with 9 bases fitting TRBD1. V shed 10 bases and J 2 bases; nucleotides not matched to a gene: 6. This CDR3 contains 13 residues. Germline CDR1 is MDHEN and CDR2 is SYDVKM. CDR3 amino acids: CAIGTGLTYEQYF. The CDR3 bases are TGTGCCATCGGGACAGGGCTTACCTACGAGCAGTACTTC.

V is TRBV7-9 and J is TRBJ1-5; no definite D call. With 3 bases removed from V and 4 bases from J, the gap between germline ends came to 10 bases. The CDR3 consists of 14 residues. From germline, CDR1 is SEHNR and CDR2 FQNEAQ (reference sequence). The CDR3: CASSFEGANQPQHF. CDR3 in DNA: TGTGCCAGCAGCTTTGAGGGAGCTAATCAGCCCCAGCATTTT.

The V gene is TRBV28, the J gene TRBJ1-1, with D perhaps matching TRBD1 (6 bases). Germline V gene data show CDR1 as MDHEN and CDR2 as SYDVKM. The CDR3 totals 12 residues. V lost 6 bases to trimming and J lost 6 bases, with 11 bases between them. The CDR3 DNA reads TGTGCCAGCAGACAGAACAGGGCTGAAGCTTTCTTT. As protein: CASRQNRAEAFF.

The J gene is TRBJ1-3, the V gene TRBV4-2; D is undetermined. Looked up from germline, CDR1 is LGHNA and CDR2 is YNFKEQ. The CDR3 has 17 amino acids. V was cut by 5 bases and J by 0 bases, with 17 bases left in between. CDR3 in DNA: TGTGCCAGCAGCATCACGGTCCGAAATAGCTCTGGAAACACCATATATTTT. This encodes CASSITVRNSSGNTIYF.

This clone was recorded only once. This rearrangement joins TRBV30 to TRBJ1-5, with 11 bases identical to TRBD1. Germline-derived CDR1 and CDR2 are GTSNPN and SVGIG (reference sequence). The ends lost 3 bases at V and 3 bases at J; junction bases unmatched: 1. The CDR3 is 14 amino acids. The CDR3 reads CAWRGQGDNQPQHF. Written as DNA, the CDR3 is TGTGCCTGGAGGGGACAGGGGGACAATCAGCCCCAGCATTTT.

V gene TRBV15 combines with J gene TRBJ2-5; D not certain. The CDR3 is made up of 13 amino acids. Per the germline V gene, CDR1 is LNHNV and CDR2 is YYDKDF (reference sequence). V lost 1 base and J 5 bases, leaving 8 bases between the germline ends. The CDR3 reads CATSRVSYETQYF. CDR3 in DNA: TGTGCCACCAGCAGAGTTAGTTACGAGACCCAGTACTTC. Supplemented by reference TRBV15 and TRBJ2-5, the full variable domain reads DAMVIQNPRYQVTQFGKPVTLSCSQTLNHNVMYWYQQKSSQAPKLLFHYYDKDFNNEADTPDNFQSRRPNTSFCFLDIRSPGLGDTAMYLCATSRVSYETQYFGPGTRLLVL.

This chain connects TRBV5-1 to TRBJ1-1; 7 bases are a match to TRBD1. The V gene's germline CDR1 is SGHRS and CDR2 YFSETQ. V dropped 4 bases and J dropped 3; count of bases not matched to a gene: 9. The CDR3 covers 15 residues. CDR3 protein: CASSTDRAVHTEAFF. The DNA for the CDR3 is TGCGCCAGCAGCACCGACAGGGCAGTGCACACTGAAGCTTTCTTT.

The CDR3 protein is CASSLGQGTYEQYF. The CDR3 DNA reads as TGTGCCAGCAGCTTAGGCCAGGGAACCTACGAGCAGTACTTC. V is TRBV7-9 and J is TRBJ2-7; a possible D gene is TRBD1 (5 bases). The CDR3 is 14 amino acids. CDR1 and CDR2 (germline): SEHNR, FQNEAQ (reference sequence). V lost 1 base and J 2 bases, leaving 9 bases between the germline ends.

CDR3 residues: CASSAGRGASTDTQYF. CDR3 sequence (DNA): TGTGCCAGCAGTGCCGGGCGGGGGGCTAGCACAGATACGCAGTATTTT. This sequence joins TRBV6-6 and TRBJ2-3; 8 positions match TRBD2. After removal of 5 bases from V and 0 bases from J, the junction contained 7 bases not matched to a gene. CDR3 length: 16 amino acids. The germline CDR1 and CDR2 sequences are MNHNY and SVGAGI (reference sequence).

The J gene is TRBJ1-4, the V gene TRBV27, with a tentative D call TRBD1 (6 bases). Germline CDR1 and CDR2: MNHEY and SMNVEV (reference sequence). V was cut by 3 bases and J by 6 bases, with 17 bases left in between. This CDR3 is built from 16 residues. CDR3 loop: CASSFYSSGTHEKLFF. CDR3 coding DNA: TGTGCCAGCAGTTTCTATTCTTCCGGGACACATGAAAAACTGTTTTTT.